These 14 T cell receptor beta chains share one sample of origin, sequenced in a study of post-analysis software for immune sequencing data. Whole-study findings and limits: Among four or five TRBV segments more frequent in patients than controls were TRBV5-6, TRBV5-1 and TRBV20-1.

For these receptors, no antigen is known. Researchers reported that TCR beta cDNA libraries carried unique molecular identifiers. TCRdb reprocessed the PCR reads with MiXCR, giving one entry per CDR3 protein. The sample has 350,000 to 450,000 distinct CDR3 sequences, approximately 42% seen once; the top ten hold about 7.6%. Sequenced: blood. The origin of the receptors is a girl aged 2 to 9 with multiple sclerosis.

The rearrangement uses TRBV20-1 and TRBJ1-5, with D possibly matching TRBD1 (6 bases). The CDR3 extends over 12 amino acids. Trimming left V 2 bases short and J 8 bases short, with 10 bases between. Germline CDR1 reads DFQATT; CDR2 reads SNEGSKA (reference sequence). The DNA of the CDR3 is TGCAGTGCTAGAAAGAACAGGGAGCCCCAGCATTTT. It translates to CSARKNREPQHF.

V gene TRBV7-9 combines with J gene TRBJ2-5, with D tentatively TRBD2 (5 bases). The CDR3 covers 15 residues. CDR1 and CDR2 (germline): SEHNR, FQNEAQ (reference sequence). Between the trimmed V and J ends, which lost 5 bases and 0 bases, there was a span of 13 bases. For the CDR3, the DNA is TGTGCCAGCAGCCTAACGGGCGGGTACCAAGAGACCCAGTACTTC. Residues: CASSLTGGYQETQYF. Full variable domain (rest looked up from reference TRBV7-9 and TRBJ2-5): DTGVSQNPRHKITKRGQNVTFRCDPISEHNRLYWYRQTLGQGPEFLTYFQNEAQLEKSRLLSDRFSAERPKGSFSTLEIQRTEQGDSAMYLCASSLTGGYQETQYFGPGTRLLVL.

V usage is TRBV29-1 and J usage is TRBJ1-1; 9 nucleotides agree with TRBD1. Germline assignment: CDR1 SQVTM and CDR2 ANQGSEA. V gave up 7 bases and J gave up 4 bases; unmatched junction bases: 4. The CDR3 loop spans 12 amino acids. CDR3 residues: CSAGTGSTEAFF. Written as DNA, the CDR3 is TGCAGCGCTGGGACAGGGAGCACTGAAGCTTTCTTT.

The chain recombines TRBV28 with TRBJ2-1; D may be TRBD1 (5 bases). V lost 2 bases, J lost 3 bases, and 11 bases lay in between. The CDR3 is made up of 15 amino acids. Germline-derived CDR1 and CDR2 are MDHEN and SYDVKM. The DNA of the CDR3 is TGTGCCAGCAGTTTAATTCAGGGCCTCTACAATGAGCAGTTCTTC. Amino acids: CASSLIQGLYNEQFF.

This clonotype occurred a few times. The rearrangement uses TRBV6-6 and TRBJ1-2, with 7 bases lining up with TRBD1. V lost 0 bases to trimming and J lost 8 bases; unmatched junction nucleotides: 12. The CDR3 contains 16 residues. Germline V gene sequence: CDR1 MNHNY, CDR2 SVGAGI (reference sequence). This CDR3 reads CASSYSGGDSYRGYTF. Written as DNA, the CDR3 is TGTGCCAGCAGTTACTCAGGGGGCGACTCCTACCGGGGCTACACCTTC.

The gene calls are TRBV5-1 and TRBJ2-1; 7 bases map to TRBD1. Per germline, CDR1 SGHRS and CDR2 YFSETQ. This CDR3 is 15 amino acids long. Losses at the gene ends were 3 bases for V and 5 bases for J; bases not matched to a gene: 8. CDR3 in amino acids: CASSSDPTGDNEQFF. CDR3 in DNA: TGCGCCAGCAGCTCGGACCCAACAGGGGACAATGAGCAGTTCTTC. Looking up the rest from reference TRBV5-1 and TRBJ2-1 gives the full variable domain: KAGVTQTPRYLIKTRGQQVTLSCSPISGHRSVSWYQQTPGQGLQFLFEYFSETQRNKGNFPGRFSGRQFSNSRSEMNVSTLELGDSALYLCASSSDPTGDNEQFFGPGTRLTVL.

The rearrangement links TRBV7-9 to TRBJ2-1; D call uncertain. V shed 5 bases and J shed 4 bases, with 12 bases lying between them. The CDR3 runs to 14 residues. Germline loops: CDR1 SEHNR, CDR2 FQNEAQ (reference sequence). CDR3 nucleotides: TGTGCCAGCAGCATGGAAGGGCAATACAATGAGCAGTTCTTC. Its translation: CASSMEGQYNEQFF.

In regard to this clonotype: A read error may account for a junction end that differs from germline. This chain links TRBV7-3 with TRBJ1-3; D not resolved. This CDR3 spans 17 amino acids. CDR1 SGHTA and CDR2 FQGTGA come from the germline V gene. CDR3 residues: CAGSSGAAGNSGNTIYF. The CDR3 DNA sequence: TGTGCCGGCAGCTCCGGCGCGGCGGGGAACTCTGGAAACACCATATATTTT.

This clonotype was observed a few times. For the CDR3, the DNA is TGTGCCAGCAGCTCCGCATGGGACAGGGGTTCCGAGCAGTACTTC. The encoded protein is CASSSAWDRGSEQYF. The chain links TRBV7-2 to TRBJ2-7, with 10 positions matching TRBD1. The germline CDR1 and CDR2 sequences are SGHTA and FQGNSA. The CDR3 extends over 15 amino acids. Germline trimming cut 4 bases from V and 6 bases from J; bases unmatched to any gene: 9. The variable domain in full, completed from reference TRBV7-2 and TRBJ2-7, reads GAGVSQSPSNKVTEKGKDVELRCDPISGHTALYWYRQSLGQGLEFLIYFQGNSAPDKSGLPSDRFSAERTGGSVSTLTIQRTQQEDSAVYLCASSSAWDRGSEQYFGPGTRLTVT.

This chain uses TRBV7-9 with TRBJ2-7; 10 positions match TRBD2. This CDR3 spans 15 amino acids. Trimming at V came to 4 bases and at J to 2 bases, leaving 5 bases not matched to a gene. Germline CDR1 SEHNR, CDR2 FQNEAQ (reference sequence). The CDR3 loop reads CASSWTSGGPYEQYF. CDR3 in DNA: TGTGCCAGCAGCTGGACTAGCGGAGGACCCTACGAGCAGTACTTC.

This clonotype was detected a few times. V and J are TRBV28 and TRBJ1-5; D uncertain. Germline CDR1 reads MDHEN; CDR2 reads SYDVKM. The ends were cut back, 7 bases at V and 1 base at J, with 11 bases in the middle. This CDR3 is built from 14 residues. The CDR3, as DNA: TGTGCCAGCACCAGGAGCCCAAGCAATCAGCCCCAGCATTTT. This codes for CASTRSPSNQPQHF.

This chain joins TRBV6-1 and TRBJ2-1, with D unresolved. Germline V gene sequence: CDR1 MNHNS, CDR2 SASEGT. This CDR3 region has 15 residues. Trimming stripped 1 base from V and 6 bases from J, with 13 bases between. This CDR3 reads CASSEVGPVRNEQFF. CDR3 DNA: TGTGCCAGCAGTGAAGTAGGCCCCGTCCGCAATGAGCAGTTCTTC.

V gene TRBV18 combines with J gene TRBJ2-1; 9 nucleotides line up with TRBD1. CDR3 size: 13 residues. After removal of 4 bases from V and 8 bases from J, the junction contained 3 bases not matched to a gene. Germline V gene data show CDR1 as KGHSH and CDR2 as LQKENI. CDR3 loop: CASSLTGGYEQFF. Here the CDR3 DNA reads TGTGCCAGCTCACTCACAGGGGGCTATGAGCAGTTCTTC.

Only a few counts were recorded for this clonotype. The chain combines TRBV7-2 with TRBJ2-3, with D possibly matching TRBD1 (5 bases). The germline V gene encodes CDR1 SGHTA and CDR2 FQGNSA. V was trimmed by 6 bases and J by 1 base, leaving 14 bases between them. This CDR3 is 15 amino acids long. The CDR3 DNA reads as TGTGCCAGCAGTGGGGCGTCCTACCGCACAGATACGCAGTATTTT. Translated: CASSGASYRTDTQYF.